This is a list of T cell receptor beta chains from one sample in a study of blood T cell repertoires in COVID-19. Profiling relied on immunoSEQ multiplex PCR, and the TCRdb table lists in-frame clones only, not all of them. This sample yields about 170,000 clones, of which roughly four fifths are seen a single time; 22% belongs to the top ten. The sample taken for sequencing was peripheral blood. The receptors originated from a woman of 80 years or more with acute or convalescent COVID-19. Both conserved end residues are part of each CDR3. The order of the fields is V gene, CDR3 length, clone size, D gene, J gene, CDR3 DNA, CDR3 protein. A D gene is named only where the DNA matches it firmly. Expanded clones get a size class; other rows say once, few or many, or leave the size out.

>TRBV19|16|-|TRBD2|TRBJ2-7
TGTGCCAGTAGTCAATTGTGGACTAGCGGGACCTACGAGCAGTACTTC
CASSQLWTSGTYEQYF
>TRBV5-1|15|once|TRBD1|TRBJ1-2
TGCGCCAGCAGCCCAACCCCGGGACAGGGGGAAGGCTACACCTTC
CASSPTPGQGEGYTF
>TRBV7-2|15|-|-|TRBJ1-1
TGTGCCAGCAGCTTAGCGCGATCCAGGCCAGCTGAAGCTTTCTTT
CASSLARSRPAEAFF
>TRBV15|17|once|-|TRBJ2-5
TGTGCCACCAGCTTATTAGGGGGTCTATTCTCGAGAGAGACCCAGTACTTC
CATSLLGGLFSRETQYF
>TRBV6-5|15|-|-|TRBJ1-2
TGTGCCAGCAGTTACTCGGGGGCAGGGAACTATGGCTACACCTTC
CASSYSGAGNYGYTF
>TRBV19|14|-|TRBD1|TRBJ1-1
TGTGCCAGTAGGGTGACAGGGGTGAACACTGAAGCTTTCTTT
CASRVTGVNTEAFF
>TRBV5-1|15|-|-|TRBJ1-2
TGCGCCAGCAGCTTGGAGGTTGCGGGGCGATATGGCTACACCTTC
CASSLEVAGRYGYTF
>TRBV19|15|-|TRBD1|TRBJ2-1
TGTGCCAGCCGTGTCACCGGGACAGTTGTCAATGAGCAGTTCTTC
CASRVTGTVVNEQFF
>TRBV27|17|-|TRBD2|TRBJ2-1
TGTGCCAGCAGTTTATGGTCTAGCGGGAGGGCGAGCAATGAGCAGTTCTTC
CASSLWSSGRASNEQFF
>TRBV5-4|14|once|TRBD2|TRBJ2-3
TGTGCCAGCAGCGAGAGCGGGAGCCCAGATACGCAGTATTTT
CASSESGSPDTQYF